This T cell receptor (beta chain) was sequenced during a study of monozygotic twins with inflammatory bowel disease. TCRdb reprocessed the 5' RACE reads; each CDR3 protein has one entry and no DNA is given. The sample shows a few hundred thousand distinct CDR3 sequences, and approximately 1.5% sits with its ten largest clones. The origin of this receptor is a human donor with ulcerative colitis or Crohn's disease, or a healthy co-twin of an affected twin (not recorded which). The sample taken for sequencing was blood.

The CDR3 sequence is CATSDLSDRTDTQYF. J is TRBJ2-3 and V is TRBV24-1. The CDR3 is 15 residues long. Germline V gene sequence: CDR1 KGHDR, CDR2 SFDVKD.